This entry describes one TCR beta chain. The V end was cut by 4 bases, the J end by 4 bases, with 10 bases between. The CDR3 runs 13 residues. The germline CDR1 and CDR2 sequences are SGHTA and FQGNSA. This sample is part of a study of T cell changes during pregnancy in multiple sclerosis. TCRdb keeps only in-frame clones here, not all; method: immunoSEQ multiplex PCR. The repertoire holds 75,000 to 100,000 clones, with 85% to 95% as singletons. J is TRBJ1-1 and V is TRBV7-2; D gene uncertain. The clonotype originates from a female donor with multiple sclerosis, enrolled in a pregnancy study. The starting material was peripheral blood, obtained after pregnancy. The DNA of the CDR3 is TGTGCCAGCAGCTATAGCCATGGCACTGAAGCTTTCTTT. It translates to CASSYSHGTEAFF.